Listed below are T cell receptor beta chains from one sample, sequenced in a study of blood T cells in healthy people across ages. One entry per CDR3 protein, called by TCRdb with MiXCR from the 5' RACE reads. The profile shows around 800,000 distinct CDR3 sequences, under 30% of them singletons. The data were also submitted as part of a second study, on T cells of mothers and their children.

The sample taken for sequencing was blood. These receptors were obtained from a boy younger than 18 in good health. The CDR3 runs from the conserved cysteine through the conserved F or W. A D gene is named only where the DNA matches it firmly. Only some rows state a clone size, as once, few, many or a class for expanded clones.

CDR3 | DNA | length | D | J | V | size
CASSLGNMGTRTDTQYF | TGTGCCAGCAGCTTAGGCAATATGGGGACCCGCACAGATACGCAGTATTTT | 17 | . | TRBJ2-3 | TRBV7-9 | .
CASSYSGGHNEQFF | TGCGCCAGCAGTTATAGCGGGGGCCACAATGAGCAGTTCTTC | 14 | TRBD2 | TRBJ2-1 | TRBV5-1 | .
CAAATGNGGYTF | TGTGCCGCTGCAACAGGGAACGGTGGCTACACCTTC | 12 | . | TRBJ1-2 | TRBV30 | .
CAISEPSRGSYGYTF | TGTGCCATCAGTGAGCCAAGCCGGGGCAGCTATGGCTACACCTTC | 15 | . | TRBJ1-2 | TRBV10-3 | .
CASSLGSRVGLIQETQYF | TGCGCCAGCAGCTTGGGGTCGAGGGTCGGACTTATTCAAGAGACCCAGTACTTC | 18 | . | TRBJ2-5 | TRBV5-1 | .
CASSQGLVAKNIQYF | TGCGCCAGCAGCCAGGGTCTGGTAGCCAAAAACATTCAGTACTTC | 15 | . | TRBJ2-4 | TRBV4-1 | .
CASSLADRFYEQYF | TGTGCCAGCAGCTTAGCGGACAGATTCTACGAGCAGTACTTC | 14 | . | TRBJ2-7 | TRBV7-9 | .
CSARRGTTEAFF | TGCAGTGCTAGACGTGGAACCACTGAAGCTTTCTTT | 12 | . | TRBJ1-1 | TRBV20-1 | .
CASSPKHRGLIYSGANVLTF | TGTGCCAGCAGTCCCAAACACAGGGGGCTCATATACTCTGGGGCCAACGTCCTGACTTTC | 20 | TRBD1 | TRBJ2-6 | TRBV12-3/TRBV12-4 | .
CASSPSGLHSYEQYF | TGTGCCAGCAGTCCCTCGGGACTCCACTCCTACGAGCAGTACTTC | 15 | . | TRBJ2-7 | TRBV28 | .
CASSFAGVWAFVGEQETQYF | TGTGCCAGCAGTTTTGCGGGAGTTTGGGCCTTCGTCGGAGAACAAGAGACCCAGTACTTC | 20 | TRBD2 | TRBJ2-5 | TRBV12-3/TRBV12-4 | .
CSARDLGGGEGSNQPQHF | TGCAGTGCTAGAGATCTGGGGGGAGGGGAAGGGAGCAATCAGCCCCAGCATTTT | 18 | . | TRBJ1-5 | TRBV20-1 | .
CASARGNTEAFF | TGTGCCAGCGCAAGGGGAAACACTGAAGCTTTCTTT | 12 | . | TRBJ1-1 | TRBV12-3/TRBV12-4 | few
CSARDRSFHHYGYTF | TGCAGTGCTAGAGATCGGTCTTTTCACCACTATGGCTACACCTTC | 15 | . | TRBJ1-2 | TRBV20-1 | once